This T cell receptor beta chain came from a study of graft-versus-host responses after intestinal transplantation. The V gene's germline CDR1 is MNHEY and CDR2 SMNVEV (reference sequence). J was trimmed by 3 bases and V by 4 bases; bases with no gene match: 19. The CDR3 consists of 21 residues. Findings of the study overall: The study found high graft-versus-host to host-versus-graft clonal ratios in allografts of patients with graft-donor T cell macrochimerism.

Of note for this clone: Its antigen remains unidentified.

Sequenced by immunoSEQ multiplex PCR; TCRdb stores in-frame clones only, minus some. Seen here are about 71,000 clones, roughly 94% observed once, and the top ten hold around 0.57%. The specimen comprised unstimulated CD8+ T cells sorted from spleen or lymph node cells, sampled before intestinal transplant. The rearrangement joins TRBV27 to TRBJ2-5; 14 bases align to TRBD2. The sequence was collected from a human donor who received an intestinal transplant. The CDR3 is CASSSTKGGTSGRRPKETQYF. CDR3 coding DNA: TGTGCCAGCAGTTCGACAAAGGGGGGGACTAGCGGGAGAAGGCCAAAAGAGACCCAGTACTTC.